A selection of T cell receptor beta chains follows, all from one sample in a study of shared clonotypes between healthy human individuals. Assay: immunoSEQ multiplex PCR; the TCRdb copy retains only in-frame clones and omits some. The sample contains about 820,000 clones, 90% to 95% of which appear only once. Sequencing was done on a sample of naive CD8+ T cells sorted from blood. The receptor set was obtained from a man aged 25-45 years in good health. The CDR3 runs from the conserved cysteine through the conserved F or W. The D gene is left open where the match is weak.

v_call	d_call	j_call	cdr3_aa	cdr3_nt
TRBV5-5	-	TRBJ2-7	CASSLFFTGTNYEQYF	TGTGCCAGCAGCTTGTTTTTTACAGGGACAAACTACGAGCAGTACTTC
TRBV6-1	-	TRBJ2-5	CASSGERGRRRYQETQYF	TGTGCCAGCAGTGGAGAAAGGGGACGTCGACGGTACCAAGAGACCCAGTACTTC
TRBV19	-	TRBJ2-2	CASSILRASTGELFF	TGTGCCAGTAGTATTCTCCGGGCAAGCACCGGGGAGCTGTTTTTT
TRBV5-5	-	TRBJ1-1	CASSYSGLTNTEAFF	TGTGCCAGCAGCTATTCCGGACTTACGAACACTGAAGCTTTCTTT
TRBV30	-	TRBJ2-1	CAWSVPSVSAVEQFF	TGTGCCTGGAGTGTCCCTTCGGTTTCGGCGGTAGAGCAGTTCTTC
TRBV29-1	-	TRBJ2-3	CSVGGDAQYF	TGCAGCGTTGGGGGTGATGCGCAGTATTTT
TRBV2	TRBD2	TRBJ2-1	CASAWTSGLRNEQFF	TGTGCCAGCGCTTGGACTAGCGGGCTTAGAAATGAGCAGTTCTTC
TRBV7-9	-	TRBJ1-2	CASSLTDTMMDGYTF	TGTGCCAGCAGCTTAACGGACACGATGATGGATGGCTACACCTTC
TRBV7-9	-	TRBJ2-1	CASSPGAWSYNEQFF	TGTGCCAGCAGCCCCGGCGCTTGGTCCTACAATGAGCAGTTCTTC
TRBV28	-	TRBJ2-7	CASSFSGSSYEQYF	TGTGCCAGCAGTTTTTCAGGGAGCTCCTACGAGCAGTACTTC
TRBV9	TRBD2	TRBJ2-7	CASSVVPSGSSYEQYF	TGTGCCAGCAGCGTAGTCCCTAGCGGGAGCTCCTACGAGCAGTACTTC